This T cell receptor (beta chain) was documented in a study of sequential checkpoint blockade in melanoma. For the study at large: DNA from 91 pretreatment tumor samples underwent TCRβ immunosequencing. Study-level results: Rising tumor T-cell fraction and clonality meant about 30 times likelier benefit.

Turning to this clone: Its cognate antigen is unknown.

Method: immunoSEQ multiplex PCR; TCRdb's copy keeps in-frame clones and lacks some. The top ten hold approximately 21% of the sample, which has over 4,500 clones, 25% to 30% seen once. Indicated treatment: randomized to nivolumab then ipilimumab (arm A) or the reverse (arm B). No patient had prior DNA-damaging chemotherapy. The material was tumor tissue (inferred from file names), obtained from a patient given nivolumab and ipilimumab in sequence. This sequence was found in a human donor with melanoma.

The CDR3, as DNA: TGTGCCAGCAGCCTCTGGACTAGCGGGAAGGGAGAGACCCAGTACTTC. This codes for CASSLWTSGKGETQYF. This chain joins TRBV14 and TRBJ2-5; 12 bases are a match to TRBD2. Trimming cost V 4 bases and J 4 bases; bases outside gene matches: 7. The CDR3 sequence is 16 residues long. CDR1 and CDR2 (germline): SGHDN, FVKESK.